This T cell receptor (beta chain) was observed in a study of CD8+ T cells in alopecia areata. Per germline, CDR1 ENHRY and CDR2 SYGVKD. The CDR3 has 14 amino acids. V was clipped by 9 bases and J by 0 bases, with 9 bases between them. Extraction and reverse transcription of RNA yielded cDNA as the sequencing template. Profiled with immunoSEQ multiplex PCR; TCRdb holds only in-frame clones, not every one. Of roughly 280,000 clones listed, 45% to 70% are singletons. This sample's treatment: oral pan-JAK inhibitor, 5-10 mg twice daily. Concerning this clone itself: Its antigen is not identified.

General study points: Scalp clonality and expanded CD8+ clones among the top 100 showed significant decreases with tofacitinib.

Material: CD4+ T cells sorted from blood, obtained around week 52, from a patient treated with tofacitinib. The chain carries TRBV10-3 and TRBJ2-6, with D possibly TRBD1 on 6 matching bases. The source of this sequence is a human donor with alopecia areata. The DNA for the CDR3 is TGTGCCATAAGAGGGGGCTCTGGGGCCAACGTCCTGACTTTC. Translation gives CAIRGGSGANVLTF.